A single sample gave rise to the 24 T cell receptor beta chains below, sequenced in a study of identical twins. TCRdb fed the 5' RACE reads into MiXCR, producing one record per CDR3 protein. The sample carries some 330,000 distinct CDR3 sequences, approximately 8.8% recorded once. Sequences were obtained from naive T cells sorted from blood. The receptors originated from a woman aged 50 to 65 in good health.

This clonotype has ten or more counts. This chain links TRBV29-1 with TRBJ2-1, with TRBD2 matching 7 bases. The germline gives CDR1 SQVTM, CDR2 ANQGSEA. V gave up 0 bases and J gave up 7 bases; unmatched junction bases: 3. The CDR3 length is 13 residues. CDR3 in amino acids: CSVEDWRENEQFF. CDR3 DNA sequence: TGCAGCGTTGAAGATTGGCGGGAGAATGAGCAGTTCTTC.

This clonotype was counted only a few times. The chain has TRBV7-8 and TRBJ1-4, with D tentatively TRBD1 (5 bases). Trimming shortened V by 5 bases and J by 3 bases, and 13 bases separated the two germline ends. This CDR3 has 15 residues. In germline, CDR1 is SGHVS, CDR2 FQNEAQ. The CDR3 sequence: CASSRGVRANEKLFF. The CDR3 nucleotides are TGTGCCAGCAGCCGAGGGGTTCGGGCTAATGAAAAACTGTTTTTT.

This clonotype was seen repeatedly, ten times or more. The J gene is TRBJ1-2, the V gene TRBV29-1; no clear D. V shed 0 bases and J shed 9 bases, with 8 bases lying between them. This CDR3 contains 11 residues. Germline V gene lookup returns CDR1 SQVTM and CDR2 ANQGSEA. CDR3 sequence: CSVEEGSRYTF. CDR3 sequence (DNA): TGCAGCGTTGAAGAGGGGTCCCGCTACACCTTC.

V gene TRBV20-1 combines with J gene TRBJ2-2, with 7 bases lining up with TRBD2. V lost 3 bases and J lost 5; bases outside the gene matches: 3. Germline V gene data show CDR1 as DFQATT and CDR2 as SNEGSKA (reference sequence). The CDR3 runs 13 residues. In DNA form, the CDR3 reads TGCAGTGCTAGGCGTAGCGGGACCGGGGAGCTGTTTTTT. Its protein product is CSARRSGTGELFF.

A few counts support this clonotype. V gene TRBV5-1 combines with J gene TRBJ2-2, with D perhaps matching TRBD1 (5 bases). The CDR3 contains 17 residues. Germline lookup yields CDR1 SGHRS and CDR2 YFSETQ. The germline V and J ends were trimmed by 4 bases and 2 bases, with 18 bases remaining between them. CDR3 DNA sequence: TGCGCCAGCAGCCTGTTTAAAATAGGGGCAAACACCGGGGAGCTGTTTTTT. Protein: CASSLFKIGANTGELFF.

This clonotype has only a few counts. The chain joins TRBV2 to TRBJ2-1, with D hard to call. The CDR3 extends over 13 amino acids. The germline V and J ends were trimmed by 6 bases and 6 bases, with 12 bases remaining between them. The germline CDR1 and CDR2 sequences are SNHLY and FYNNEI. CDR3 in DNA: TGTGCCAGCAGGTTCGAGACCCCCAATGAGCAGTTCTTC. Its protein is CASRFETPNEQFF.

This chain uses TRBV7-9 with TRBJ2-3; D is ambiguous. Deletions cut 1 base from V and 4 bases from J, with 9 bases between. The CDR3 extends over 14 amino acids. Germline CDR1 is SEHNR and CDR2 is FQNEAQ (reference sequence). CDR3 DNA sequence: TGTGCCAGCAGCTTAGGAATGACTGCAGATACGCAGTATTTT. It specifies CASSLGMTADTQYF.

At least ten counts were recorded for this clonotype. CDR3 sequence reads: CSALLLQNTGELFF. In DNA form, the CDR3 reads TGCAGTGCCTTACTACTACAGAACACCGGGGAGCTGTTTTTT. The chain is built from TRBV20-1 and TRBJ2-2; D ambiguous. The CDR3 is 14 amino acids. The V end lost 6 bases, the J end lost 1 base, and 12 bases lay between the germline ends. Looked up from germline, CDR1 is DFQATT and CDR2 is SNEGSKA (reference sequence).

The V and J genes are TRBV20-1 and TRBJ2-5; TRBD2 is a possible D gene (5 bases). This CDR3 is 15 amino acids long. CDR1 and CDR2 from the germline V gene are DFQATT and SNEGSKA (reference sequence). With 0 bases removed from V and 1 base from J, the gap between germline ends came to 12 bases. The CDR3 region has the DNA TGCAGTGCTAGAGACGGGAACAGCCCCCAAGAGACCCAGTACTTC. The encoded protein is CSARDGNSPQETQYF.

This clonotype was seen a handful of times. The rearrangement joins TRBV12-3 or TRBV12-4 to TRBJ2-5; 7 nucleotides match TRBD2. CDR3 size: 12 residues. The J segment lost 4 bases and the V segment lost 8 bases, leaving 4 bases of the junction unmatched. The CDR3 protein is CASGRAIETQYF. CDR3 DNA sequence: TGTGCCAGCGGGAGGGCCATAGAGACCCAGTACTTC.

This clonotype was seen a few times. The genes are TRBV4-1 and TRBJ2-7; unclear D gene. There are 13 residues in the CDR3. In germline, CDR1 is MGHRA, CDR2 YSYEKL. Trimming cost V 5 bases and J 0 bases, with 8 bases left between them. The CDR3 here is CASSGFGSYEQYF. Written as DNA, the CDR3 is TGCGCCAGCAGCGGGTTCGGCTCCTACGAGCAGTACTTC.

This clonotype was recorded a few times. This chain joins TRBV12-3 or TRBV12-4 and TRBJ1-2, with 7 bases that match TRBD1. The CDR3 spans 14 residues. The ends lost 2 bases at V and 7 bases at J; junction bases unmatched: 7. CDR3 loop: CASSLWAGGFGYTF. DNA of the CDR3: TGTGCCAGCAGTTTATGGGCAGGGGGGTTTGGCTACACCTTC.

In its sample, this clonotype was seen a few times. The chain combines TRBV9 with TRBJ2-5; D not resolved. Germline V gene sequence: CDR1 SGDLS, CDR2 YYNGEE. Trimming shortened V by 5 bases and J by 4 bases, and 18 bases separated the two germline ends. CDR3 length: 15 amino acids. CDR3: CASSAREGWGETQYF. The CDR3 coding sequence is TGTGCCAGCAGTGCTAGAGAAGGGTGGGGAGAGACCCAGTACTTC.

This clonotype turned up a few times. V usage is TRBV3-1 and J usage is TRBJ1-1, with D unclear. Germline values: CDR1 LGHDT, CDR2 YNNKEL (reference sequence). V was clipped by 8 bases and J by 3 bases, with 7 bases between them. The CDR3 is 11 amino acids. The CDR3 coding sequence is TGTGCCAGCGGGAGGTACACTGAAGCTTTCTTT. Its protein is CASGRYTEAFF.

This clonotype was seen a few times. CDR3 bases: TGTGCCAGCAGCCAAGATTTCGAACAGCCCCAGCATTTT. It codes for CASSQDFEQPQHF. The chain uses TRBV3-1 and TRBJ1-5, with no clear D. Trimming took 0 bases from V and 7 from J, leaving 7 bases between them. Germline V lookup: CDR1 LGHDT, CDR2 YNNKEL (reference sequence). The CDR3 has 13 amino acids. Full variable domain (remainder filled in from reference TRBV3-1 and TRBJ1-5): DTAVSQTPKYLVTQMGNDKSIKCEQNLGHDTMYWYKQDSKKFLKIMFSYNNKELIINETVPNRFSPKSPDKAHLNLHINSLELGDSAVYFCASSQDFEQPQHFGDGTRLSIL.

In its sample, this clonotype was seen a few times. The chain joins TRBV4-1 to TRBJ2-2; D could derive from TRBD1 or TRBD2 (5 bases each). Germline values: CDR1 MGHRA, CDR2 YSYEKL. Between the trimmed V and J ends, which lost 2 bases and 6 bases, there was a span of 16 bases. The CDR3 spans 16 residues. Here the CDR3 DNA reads TGCGCCAGCAGCCAAAATGCCGGGACCGCGGCCGGGGAGCTGTTTTTT. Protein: CASSQNAGTAAGELFF.

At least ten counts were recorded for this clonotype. CDR3 in amino acids: CASSLDWGQGNTEAFF. The CDR3 nucleotides are TGTGCCAGCAGCTTAGATTGGGGACAGGGGAACACTGAAGCTTTCTTT. V is TRBV11-2 and J is TRBJ1-1, with 9 nucleotides matching TRBD1. V dropped 0 bases and J dropped 1; count of bases not matched to a gene: 3. CDR3 length: 16 residues. In germline, CDR1 is SGHAT, CDR2 FQNNGV.

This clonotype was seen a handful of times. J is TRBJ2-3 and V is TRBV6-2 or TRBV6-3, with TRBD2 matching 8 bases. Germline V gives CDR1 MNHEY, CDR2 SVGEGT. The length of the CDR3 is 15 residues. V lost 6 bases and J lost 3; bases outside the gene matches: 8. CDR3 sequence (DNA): TGTGCCAGCAGCCCCTTAGCGGGAAAGACAGATACGCAGTATTTT. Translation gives CASSPLAGKTDTQYF.

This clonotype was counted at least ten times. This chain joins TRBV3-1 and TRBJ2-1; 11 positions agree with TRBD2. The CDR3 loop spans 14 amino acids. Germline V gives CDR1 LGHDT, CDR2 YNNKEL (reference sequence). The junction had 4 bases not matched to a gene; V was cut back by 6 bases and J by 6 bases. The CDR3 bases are TGTGCCAGCAGTTTTAGCGGGAGGGGCAATGAGCAGTTCTTC. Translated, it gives CASSFSGRGNEQFF.

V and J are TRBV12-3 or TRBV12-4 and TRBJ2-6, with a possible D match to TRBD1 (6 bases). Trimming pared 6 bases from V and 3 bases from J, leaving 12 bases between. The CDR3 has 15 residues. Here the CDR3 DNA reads TGTGCCAGCAGCAAAAGGGGGAATGGGGCCAACGTCCTGACTTTC. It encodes CASSKRGNGANVLTF.

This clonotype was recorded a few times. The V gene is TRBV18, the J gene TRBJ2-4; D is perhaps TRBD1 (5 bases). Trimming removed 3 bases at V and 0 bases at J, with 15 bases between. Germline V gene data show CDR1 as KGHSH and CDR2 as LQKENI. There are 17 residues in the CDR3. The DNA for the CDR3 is TGTGCCAGCTCACCGACAGCGAGACTTCTAGCCAAAAACATTCAGTACTTC. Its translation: CASSPTARLLAKNIQYF.

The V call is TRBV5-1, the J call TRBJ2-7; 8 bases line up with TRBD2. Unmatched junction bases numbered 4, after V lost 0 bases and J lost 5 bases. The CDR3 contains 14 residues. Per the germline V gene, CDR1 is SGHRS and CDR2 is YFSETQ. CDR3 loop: CASSLARGGDEQYF. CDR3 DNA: TGCGCCAGCAGCTTGGCTCGGGGGGGAGACGAGCAGTACTTC.

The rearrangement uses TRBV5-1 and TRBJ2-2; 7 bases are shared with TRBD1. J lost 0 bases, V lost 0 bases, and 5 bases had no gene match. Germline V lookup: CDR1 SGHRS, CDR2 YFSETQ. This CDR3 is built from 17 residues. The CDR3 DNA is TGCGCCAGCAGCTTGGGCTCGGGACAGCCGAACACCGGGGAGCTGTTTTTT. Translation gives CASSLGSGQPNTGELFF.

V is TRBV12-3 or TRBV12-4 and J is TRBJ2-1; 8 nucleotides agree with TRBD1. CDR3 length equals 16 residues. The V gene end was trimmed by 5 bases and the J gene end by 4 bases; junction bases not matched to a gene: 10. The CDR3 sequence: CASSVAGGAGYNEQFF. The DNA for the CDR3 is TGTGCCAGCAGTGTCGCAGGGGGCGCAGGGTACAATGAGCAGTTCTTC.